The clone carrying this T cell receptor (beta chain) turned up a few times. What it recognizes is unknown. The V gene's germline CDR1 is MNHEY and CDR2 SVGAGI. The V gene lost 4 bases and the J gene lost 2 bases, with 15 bases spanning the gap. The CDR3 sequence is 16 residues long. The authors ran a second PCR of about 6 to 11 cycles using a sample-barcoded 5' primer and a J-beta primer mix. One entry per CDR3 protein results from TCRdb running MiXCR on the 5' RACE reads. The sample lists about 500,000 distinct CDR3 sequences, under 30% occurring once. The sample originates from a study of blood T cells in healthy people across ages. Whole-study results and caveats: Unsorted PBMC input precluded a conclusive naive versus antigen-experienced comparison.

These records were also assigned to another study, of T cells of mothers and their children.

V usage is TRBV6-5 and J usage is TRBJ1-5; D ambiguous. This sequence was found in a boy between 5 and 17 years old in good health. Material for sequencing was blood. The CDR3: CASSFQDPQGNQPQHF. The CDR3 DNA reads TGTGCCAGCAGTTTCCAGGACCCGCAGGGCAATCAGCCCCAGCATTTT.